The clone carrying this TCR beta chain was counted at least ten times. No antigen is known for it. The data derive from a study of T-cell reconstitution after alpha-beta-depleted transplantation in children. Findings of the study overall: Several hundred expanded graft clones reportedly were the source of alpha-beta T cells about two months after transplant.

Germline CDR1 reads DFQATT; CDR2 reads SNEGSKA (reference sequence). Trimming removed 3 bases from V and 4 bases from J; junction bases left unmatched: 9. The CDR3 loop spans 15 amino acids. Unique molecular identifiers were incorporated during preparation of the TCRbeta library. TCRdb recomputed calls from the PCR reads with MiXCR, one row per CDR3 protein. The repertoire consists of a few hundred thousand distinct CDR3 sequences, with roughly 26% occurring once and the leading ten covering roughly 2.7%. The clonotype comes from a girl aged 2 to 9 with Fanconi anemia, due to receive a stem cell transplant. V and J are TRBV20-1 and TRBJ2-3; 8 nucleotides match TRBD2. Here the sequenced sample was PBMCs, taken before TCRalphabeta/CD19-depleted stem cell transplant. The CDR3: CSASRAGVNADTQYF. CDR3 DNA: TGCAGTGCTAGCCGAGCGGGAGTAAACGCAGATACGCAGTATTTT.